The 18 T cell receptor beta chains below were found in one sample sequenced in a study of regulatory T cells in long-lasting Graves disease. The TCR beta library used iRepertoire HTBI primers with Arm-PCR amplification of CDR3. MiXCR, applied by TCRdb to the multiplex PCR reads, yields one record per CDR3 protein. The data show about 220,000 distinct CDR3 sequences, roughly 18% seen once. Time point of the sample: newly diagnosed GD, antithyroid drugs for less than 3 months. Researchers made the TCR library from RNA that was extracted from PBMCs. These same records also appear under a second study, on T cells in Graves' hyperthyroidism and ophthalmopathy.

Sequences were derived from peripheral blood mononuclear cells (PBMCs), sampled at new diagnosis, from a patient treated with antithyroid drugs. These receptors came from a woman aged 25 to 39 with Graves disease.

This clonotype was counted at least ten times. The chain couples TRBV6-1 to TRBJ2-7; TRBD1 matches at 7 bases. This CDR3 comprises 13 residues. Trimming at V came to 5 bases and at J to 2 bases, leaving 3 bases not matched to a gene. In germline, CDR1 is MNHNS, CDR2 SASEGT. CDR3 in amino acids: CASSRTGAYEQYF. CDR3 sequence (DNA): TGTGCCAGCAGTCGTACAGGGGCCTACGAGCAGTACTTC.

V is TRBV28 and J is TRBJ1-1; unclear D gene. V dropped 1 base and J dropped 11 bases, with 20 bases sitting between them. The CDR3 totals 15 residues. Germline V lookup: CDR1 MDHEN, CDR2 SYDVKM. In nucleotides, the CDR3 is TGTGCCAGCAGTTTATTTCCTAGCGGGAGTACTTACGCTTTCTTT. Translation gives CASSLFPSGSTYAFF.

The CDR3 DNA sequence: TGTGCCAGCGGGGGACTAGCGGGTTTTAATGAGCAGTTCTTC. Protein sequence: CASGGLAGFNEQFF. The chain links TRBV11-1 to TRBJ2-1; 12 nucleotides match TRBD2. The CDR3 runs to 14 residues. Unmatched junction bases numbered 6, after V lost 8 bases and J lost 7 bases. CDR1 is SGHAT and CDR2 is FQDESV in the germline V gene (reference sequence).

This clonotype showed up many times. The J gene is TRBJ1-2, the V gene TRBV7-2, with unresolved D. Germline CDR1 reads SGHTA; CDR2 reads FQGNSA. V was trimmed by 1 base and J by 3 bases, leaving 24 bases between them. The CDR3 totals 19 residues. The CDR3 is CASSLERWRRVKNDYGYTF. The CDR3 region has the DNA TGTGCCAGCAGCTTAGAACGGTGGAGGCGGGTAAAAAACGACTATGGCTACACCTTC. The variable domain in full, completed from reference TRBV7-2 and TRBJ1-2, reads GAGVSQSPSNKVTEKGKDVELRCDPISGHTALYWYRQSLGQGLEFLIYFQGNSAPDKSGLPSDRFSAERTGGSVSTLTIQRTQQEDSAVYLCASSLERWRRVKNDYGYTFGSGTRLTVV.

This clonotype was recorded many times. The V call is TRBV12-3 or TRBV12-4, the J call TRBJ1-5, with D perhaps matching TRBD1 (6 bases). V lost 5 bases and J 4 bases, leaving 12 bases between the germline ends. The CDR3 has 14 amino acids. The CDR3 spells CASSPTGRNQPQHF. Here the CDR3 DNA reads TGTGCCAGCAGTCCCACAGGGAGGAATCAGCCCCAGCATTTT.

This clonotype was seen at least ten times. V gene TRBV19 combines with J gene TRBJ1-1; 8 bases fit TRBD1. Germline trimming cut 9 bases from V and 5 bases from J; bases unmatched to any gene: 20. CDR3 length equals 17 residues. Germline lookup yields CDR1 LNHDA and CDR2 SQIVND (reference sequence). The CDR3 reads CASRNPTGQGWGTEAFF. DNA for the CDR3: TGTGCCAGCAGAAACCCGACAGGACAGGGTTGGGGAACTGAAGCTTTCTTT.

This clonotype has only a few counts. Just one base apart from a much larger clone, this may be a read error. The V call is TRBV11-1, the J call TRBJ2-3, with a weak D call TRBD2 (5 bases). Germline-derived CDR1 and CDR2 are SGHAT and FQDESV (reference sequence). The CDR3 consists of 14 residues. With 5 bases removed from V and 4 bases from J, the gap between germline ends came to 13 bases. CDR3 residues: CASSLLQAADTQYF. The DNA of the CDR3 is TGTGCCAGCAGCCTTTTACAAGCGGCAGATACGCAGTATTTT.

This clonotype was picked up many times. Germline is not matched at one junction end, which may reflect a read error. The genes are TRBV12-3 or TRBV12-4 and TRBJ2-1, with 11 positions matching TRBD2. The CDR3 loop spans 15 amino acids. The CDR3 loop is CASSIAGGPGNEQFF. The CDR3 nucleotides read TGTGCCAGCAGTATAGCGGGAGGGCCCGGGAATGAGCAGTTCTTC.

There are many counts of this clonotype. This chain uses TRBV11-2 with TRBJ2-2; TRBD2 aligns across 8 bases. Germline V CDR1 and CDR2: SGHAT, FQNNGV. The V segment lost 8 bases and the J segment 5 bases; nucleotides outside the gene matches: 4. The CDR3 length is 13 residues. The CDR3 DNA is TGTGCCAGCCGCGGGGGGCGGACCGGGGAGCTGTTTTTT. The encoded protein is CASRGGRTGELFF.

This clonotype was counted many times. This chain connects TRBV6-1 to TRBJ1-1, with D possibly TRBD1 on 5 matching bases. Deletions cut 6 bases from V and 6 bases from J, with 17 bases between. From germline, CDR1 is MNHNS and CDR2 SASEGT. The CDR3 consists of 14 residues. CDR3 sequence: CASRTETRGPEAFF. CDR3 DNA sequence: TGTGCCAGCAGGACAGAAACCAGAGGCCCTGAAGCTTTCTTT.

The V gene is TRBV5-6, the J gene TRBJ1-3; weak D call: TRBD1 (6 bases). The CDR3 sequence is 15 residues long. Germline V gene data show CDR1 as SGHDT and CDR2 as YYEEEE. V was trimmed by 1 base and J by 4 bases, leaving 12 bases between them. The CDR3 DNA sequence: TGTGCCAGCAGCTTGTTAGGGGGGGCCGGAAACACCATATATTTT. Amino acids: CASSLLGGAGNTIYF.

There are many counts of this clonotype. The V call is TRBV28, the J call TRBJ1-2; no clear D. The CDR3 loop spans 12 amino acids. Germline loops: CDR1 MDHEN, CDR2 SYDVKM. The V end was cut by 6 bases, the J end by 9 bases, with 14 bases between. The CDR3 DNA reads as TGTGCCAGCAGACCGGCGGGTTCTAGCTACACCTTC. It specifies CASRPAGSSYTF.

The chain employs TRBV5-1 and TRBJ2-2; D call uncertain. The CDR3 runs to 15 residues. Trimming took 0 bases from V and 5 from J, leaving 11 bases between them. In germline, CDR1 is SGHRS, CDR2 YFSETQ. CDR3 residues: CASSLAQVATGELFF. The DNA for the CDR3 is TGCGCCAGCAGCTTGGCGCAGGTAGCAACCGGGGAGCTGTTTTTT.

At least ten counts were recorded for this clonotype. This chain links TRBV28 with TRBJ1-6; 8 bases map to TRBD1. The V gene's germline CDR1 is MDHEN and CDR2 SYDVKM. With 11 bases clipped from V and 2 bases from J, the junction kept 5 bases outside the gene matches. The CDR3 is 14 amino acids. The CDR3 DNA sequence: TGTGCCCTACAGGGGGGCCCCTATAATTCACCCCTCCACTTT. Translating gives CALQGGPYNSPLHF.

This clonotype has ten or more counts. The chain couples TRBV5-8 to TRBJ1-5, with D possibly matching TRBD1 (6 bases). Germline V CDR1 and CDR2: SGHTS, YDEGEE. Trimming cost V 4 bases and J 3 bases, with 17 bases left between them. There are 16 residues in the CDR3. Written as DNA, the CDR3 is TGTGCCAGCAGCGACGCCCGGACAGCCTACAATCAGCCCCAGCATTTT. It encodes CASSDARTAYNQPQHF.

This chain links TRBV12-3 or TRBV12-4 with TRBJ2-7; the D is unclear. V was trimmed by 6 bases and J by 3 bases, leaving 9 bases between them. The CDR3 has 12 residues. The CDR3 loop reads CASSPGIYEQYF. CDR3 sequence (DNA): TGTGCCAGCAGCCCTGGCATCTACGAGCAGTACTTC.

This clonotype was seen repeatedly, ten times or more. V gene TRBV7-9 combines with J gene TRBJ1-1; D possibly corresponds to TRBD1 (5 bases). Trimming stripped 1 base from V and 1 base from J, with 13 bases between. This CDR3 region has 16 residues. CDR1 is SEHNR, CDR2 FQNEAQ, per germline (reference sequence). The CDR3 nucleotides are TGTGCCAGCAGCTTAGGGGGGGGAGGCGGGAACACTGAAGCTTTCTTT. It yields the protein CASSLGGGGGNTEAFF.

This clonotype was picked up many times. The J gene is TRBJ1-4, the V gene TRBV7-2; no clear D gene. V lost 2 bases and J lost 7, with 14 bases in between. This CDR3 comprises 15 residues. Germline V gives CDR1 SGHTA, CDR2 FQGNSA. DNA for the CDR3: TGTGCCAGCAGCTTAAAAGGCCTCAGCGGTGAAAAACTGTTTTTT. Residues: CASSLKGLSGEKLFF.